Listed below are T cell receptor beta chains from one sample, sequenced in a study of shared clonotypes between healthy human individuals. Assay used: immunoSEQ multiplex PCR; TCRdb lists only in-frame clones, some missing. The sample holds 470,000 or so clones; around 73% are singletons and the top ten take approximately 12%. The specimen was PBMCs. The receptors here all came from a woman between 35 and 50 years old in good health. Some clones in this sample may be carry-over from other donors' samples. Each CDR3 is given with its conserved first and last residue.

j_call	cdr3_length	v_call	cdr3_aa
TRBJ2-2	14	TRBV13	CASSLESNTGELFF
TRBJ2-6	13	TRBV7-8	CASSLAGANVLTF
TRBJ2-1	9	TRBV7-9	CASVNEQFF
TRBJ1-4	13	TRBV27	CASRPQTNEKLFF
TRBJ2-1	15	TRBV4-2	CASSQVEGSANEQFF
TRBJ2-4	12	TRBV29-1	CSVEAGGNIQYF
TRBJ1-5	14	TRBV19	CASSEGQGNQPQHF
TRBJ2-2	17	TRBV18	CASSPPGQLVNTGELFF
TRBJ2-1	14	TRBV11-3	CASSSGGEYNEQFF
TRBJ1-2	12	TRBV11-2	CASSPSGYGYTF
TRBJ2-7	16	TRBV27	CASSFWGGGINYEQYF
TRBJ2-5	12	TRBV6-5	CASSYEGKTQYF
TRBJ2-7	14	TRBV4-3	CASSQDRGAYEQYF
TRBJ1-1	13	TRBV28	CASVGEERGEAFF
TRBJ1-4	16	TRBV30	CAWSVRLTRANEKLFF
TRBJ1-5	13	TRBV7-2	CASSLGQGQPQHF
TRBJ2-1	15	TRBV28	CASSLGRTRSTEQFF
TRBJ1-3	16	TRBV4-1	CASSDPRGKGGNTIYF
TRBJ1-3	15	TRBV9	CASSVVGVTGNTIYF
TRBJ2-2	13	TRBV29-1	CSVLRGGTGELFF
TRBJ2-7	14	TRBV5-4	CASSLVGEYYEQYF
TRBJ1-6	16	TRBV30	CAWSWDRSSYNSPLHF
TRBJ2-7	13	TRBV29-1	CSVWTSGSGEQYF